One and the same sample provided the 25 T cell receptor beta chains below, sequenced in a study of blood T cell repertoires in COVID-19. TCRdb's copy holds only in-frame clones and misses some; the assay was immunoSEQ multiplex PCR. This sample yields about 120,000 clones, of which 85% to 90% are seen a single time; around 4.2% belongs to the top ten. The sequenced sample consisted of peripheral blood. The receptors shown here come from a man in his sixties with acute or convalescent COVID-19.

CDR3 region: CASRASGKETQYF. CDR3 DNA sequence: TGTGCCAGCAGGGCTAGCGGGAAAGAGACCCAGTACTTC. V gene TRBV9 combines with J gene TRBJ2-5; 9 positions match TRBD2. Germline CDR1 reads SGDLS; CDR2 reads YYNGEE. Trimming removed 5 bases from V and 3 bases from J; junction bases left unmatched: 2. The CDR3 sequence is 13 residues long.

V is TRBV6-5 and J is TRBJ2-7; D not certain. The germline CDR1 and CDR2 sequences are MNHEY and SVGAGI. CDR3 length: 15 amino acids. Trimming took off 4 bases at V and 3 bases at J, with 16 bases between the two ends. The DNA for the CDR3 is TGTGCCAGCAGTTCCTCCCGGAGTGTCAACTACGAGCAGTACTTC. Amino acid sequence: CASSSSRSVNYEQYF.

The chain employs TRBV4-2 and TRBJ2-7; 8 nucleotides line up with TRBD1. Losses at the gene ends were 3 bases for V and 3 bases for J; bases not matched to a gene: 7. This CDR3 region has 15 residues. Germline V gene data show CDR1 as LGHNA and CDR2 as YNFKEQ. The CDR3 coding sequence is TGTGCCAGCAGCCACCGACAGGGGTCAGACTACGAGCAGTACTTC. As protein: CASSHRQGSDYEQYF.

CDR3 in DNA: TGTGCCAGCAGCGCGGTGCGGGCAGAAAAACTGTTTTTT. Encoded protein: CASSAVRAEKLFF. The genes are TRBV27 and TRBJ1-4, with D unresolved. The V and J ends lost 6 bases and 8 bases respectively, with 13 bases between them. This CDR3 has 13 residues. Germline CDR1 MNHEY, CDR2 SMNVEV (reference sequence).

The V gene is TRBV6-5, the J gene TRBJ1-1; the D gene is possibly TRBD1 (6 bases). Trimming took 7 bases from V and 5 from J, leaving 14 bases between them. The CDR3 is 13 amino acids. Germline CDR1 is MNHEY and CDR2 is SVGAGI. The CDR3 loop reads CASNGGGRTEAFF. As DNA, the CDR3 is TGTGCCAGCAATGGGGGCGGGCGGACTGAAGCTTTCTTT.

This clone was seen once. CDR3 protein: CSVGTASTDTQYF. CDR3 nucleotide sequence: TGCAGCGTTGGGACAGCGAGCACAGATACGCAGTATTTT. V and J are TRBV29-1 and TRBJ2-3; possible D gene TRBD1, 6 bases. This CDR3 is 13 amino acids long. The germline CDR1 and CDR2 sequences are SQVTM and ANQGSEA. The ends were cut back, 4 bases at V and 0 bases at J, with 8 bases in the middle.

The gene calls are TRBV2 and TRBJ1-1; 9 bases map to TRBD1. The CDR3 runs 13 residues. Germline CDR1 and CDR2: SNHLY and FYNNEI. With 6 bases clipped from V and 1 base from J, the junction kept 0 bases outside the gene matches. CDR3 in amino acids: CASRGQGNTEAFF. The CDR3 region has the DNA TGTGCCAGCAGGGGACAGGGGAACACTGAAGCTTTCTTT.

The rearrangement joins TRBV7-9 to TRBJ2-5; 7 nucleotides match TRBD2. Per the germline V gene, CDR1 is SEHNR and CDR2 is FQNEAQ (reference sequence). The CDR3 spans 12 residues. V gave up 4 bases and J gave up 7 bases; unmatched junction bases: 3. CDR3 nucleotides: TGTGCCAGCAGCTGGGACTACGGGACCCAGTACTTC. Amino acid sequence: CASSWDYGTQYF. The full variable domain, completed using reference TRBV7-9 and TRBJ2-5, is DTGVSQNPRHKITKRGQNVTFRCDPISEHNRLYWYRQTLGQGPEFLTYFQNEAQLEKSRLLSDRFSAERPKGSFSTLEIQRTEQGDSAMYLCASSWDYGTQYFGPGTRLLVL.

The rearrangement links TRBV27 to TRBJ2-7; TRBD1 is a possible D gene (6 bases). Trimming took off 6 bases at V and 2 bases at J, with 20 bases between the two ends. From germline, CDR1 is MNHEY and CDR2 SMNVEV (reference sequence). This CDR3 is built from 16 residues. CDR3 sequence reads: CASSQHRDTFPYEQYF. The CDR3 DNA sequence: TGTGCCAGCAGCCAACACCGGGACACCTTCCCCTACGAGCAGTACTTC.

This chain uses TRBV6-2 or TRBV6-3 with TRBJ2-7; the D gene is possibly TRBD2 (6 bases). Germline V gene sequence: CDR1 MNHEY, CDR2 SVGEGT. The V end lost 2 bases, the J end lost 6 bases, and 23 bases lay between the germline ends. CDR3 size: 17 residues. This CDR3 is CASSYPPSGGIVAEQYF. For the CDR3, the DNA is TGTGCCAGCAGTTACCCTCCGAGTGGGGGGATTGTCGCCGAGCAGTACTTC.

The sample holds one count of this clone. The chain uses TRBV9 and TRBJ1-1, with D possibly TRBD1 on 5 matching bases. V was pared by 3 bases and J by 1 base, with 19 bases between. Germline-derived CDR1 and CDR2 are SGDLS and YYNGEE. The CDR3 extends over 17 amino acids. The CDR3 region is CASSGEGRENSNTEAFF. The CDR3 DNA sequence: TGTGCCAGCAGCGGGGAGGGCAGGGAGAACTCGAACACTGAAGCTTTCTTT.

The sample holds one count of this clone. The V and J genes are TRBV27 and TRBJ2-7, with a weak D call TRBD2 (6 bases). CDR1 and CDR2 (germline): MNHEY, SMNVEV (reference sequence). This CDR3 is 15 amino acids long. V lost 5 bases and J 6 bases, leaving 20 bases between the germline ends. Here the CDR3 DNA reads TGTGCCAGCAGTCCTGCCACTGGGGCGGGGCCCGAGCAGTACTTC. This sequence encodes CASSPATGAGPEQYF.

The gene calls are TRBV29-1 and TRBJ1-2; 9 nucleotides align to TRBD1. The ends lost 7 bases at V and 4 bases at J; junction bases unmatched: 7. Germline V gene data show CDR1 as SQVTM and CDR2 as ANQGSEA. CDR3 size: 13 residues. CDR3 region: CSAPGQGVYGYTF. The CDR3 nucleotides read TGCAGCGCCCCGGGACAGGGAGTCTATGGCTACACCTTC.

The rearrangement links TRBV27 to TRBJ2-7, with 11 bases that match TRBD2. CDR3 length: 15 residues. The junction had 7 bases not matched to a gene; V was cut back by 6 bases and J by 3 bases. Per germline, CDR1 MNHEY and CDR2 SMNVEV (reference sequence). DNA for the CDR3: TGTGCCAGCAGGGATTTAGCGGGAGGGGGCTACGAGCAGTACTTC. Its translation: CASRDLAGGGYEQYF.

The chain carries TRBV19 and TRBJ2-1, with 7 bases aligning to TRBD2. Germline CDR1 is LNHDA and CDR2 is SQIVND (reference sequence). V gave up 1 base and J gave up 0 bases; unmatched junction bases: 3. The CDR3 length is 16 residues. The CDR3 bases are TGTGCCAGTAGTATAGGAGCGGGGAGCTCCTACAATGAGCAGTTCTTC. It encodes CASSIGAGSSYNEQFF. The whole variable domain, remainder taken from reference TRBV19 and TRBJ2-1, is DGGITQSPKYLFRKEGQNVTLSCEQNLNHDAMYWYRQDPGQGLRLIYYSQIVNDFQKGDIAEGYSVSREKKESFPLTVTSAQKNPTAFYLCASSIGAGSSYNEQFFGPGTRLTVL.

This clone was seen a handful of times. The chain carries TRBV18 and TRBJ2-1; 8 bases agree with TRBD1. J was trimmed by 4 bases and V by 0 bases; bases with no gene match: 5. CDR3 size: 16 residues. In germline, CDR1 is KGHSH, CDR2 LQKENI. The CDR3 reads CASSPPSGGGYNEQFF. CDR3 sequence (DNA): TGTGCCAGCTCACCACCGTCAGGGGGCGGGTACAATGAGCAGTTCTTC.

The chain couples TRBV5-8 to TRBJ1-5; 8 nucleotides agree with TRBD1. The junction had 6 bases not matched to a gene; V was cut back by 2 bases and J by 5 bases. This CDR3 has 15 residues. Looked up from germline, CDR1 is SGHTS and CDR2 is YDEGEE. The CDR3 nucleotides read TGTGCCAGCAGCTTCCAGGGGGCCTCATATCAGCCCCAGCATTTT. Its protein is CASSFQGASYQPQHF. The complete variable domain, with remaining parts taken from reference TRBV5-8 and TRBJ1-5, reads EAGVTQSPTHLIKTRGQQATLRCSPISGHTSVYWYQQALGLGLQFLLWYDEGEERNRGNFPPRFSGRQFPNYSSELNVNALELEDSALYLCASSFQGASYQPQHFGDGTRLSIL.

This chain uses TRBV18 with TRBJ1-1, with unresolved D. This CDR3 is 12 amino acids long. Germline V gene data show CDR1 as KGHSH and CDR2 as LQKENI. Trimming took off 4 bases at V and 5 bases at J, with 8 bases between the two ends. In nucleotides, the CDR3 is TGTGCCAGCTCACTCCCGTTAACTGAAGCTTTCTTT. Its protein is CASSLPLTEAFF.

This clone showed up just once. This chain connects TRBV28 to TRBJ1-1, with TRBD1 matching over 7 bases. The CDR3 runs 17 residues. J was trimmed by 0 bases and V by 2 bases; bases with no gene match: 9. Germline V gives CDR1 MDHEN, CDR2 SYDVKM. The CDR3, as DNA: TGTGCCAGCAGTTTAGGTGGAGGGGGCCGCATGAACACTGAAGCTTTCTTT. Amino acids: CASSLGGGGRMNTEAFF. The complete variable domain, with remaining parts taken from reference TRBV28 and TRBJ1-1, reads DVKVTQSSRYLVKRTGEKVFLECVQDMDHENMFWYRQDPGLGLRLIYFSYDVKMKEKGDIPEGYSVSREKKERFSLILESASTNQTSMYLCASSLGGGGRMNTEAFFGQGTRLTVV.

The DNA of the CDR3 is TGTGCCAGCAGCCCACCGGGACAGGGTACAGATACGCAGTATTTT. Translation gives CASSPPGQGTDTQYF. V is TRBV7-8 and J is TRBJ2-3, with TRBD1 matching over 9 bases. V shed 5 bases and J 3 bases; nucleotides not matched to a gene: 6. There are 15 residues in the CDR3. CDR1 is SGHVS, CDR2 FQNEAQ, per germline.

The chain recombines TRBV6-5 with TRBJ1-2; tentative D call: TRBD1 (5 bases). CDR1 MNHEY and CDR2 SVGAGI come from the germline V gene. Between the trimmed V and J ends, which lost 6 bases and 6 bases, there was a span of 8 bases. The CDR3 spans 11 residues. DNA for the CDR3: TGTGCCAGCAGGGGGGGGAATGGCTACACCTTC. It codes for CASRGGNGYTF.

Only a few counts were recorded for this clone. CDR3 residues: CASSSLAAREETQYF. The CDR3 nucleotides are TGTGCCAGCAGTTCACTAGCGGCGAGGGAAGAGACCCAGTACTTC. The chain carries TRBV28 and TRBJ2-5, with 8 bases identical to TRBD2. V trimming: 4 bases; J trimming: 3 bases; junction bases outside the gene matches: 7. The germline CDR1 and CDR2 sequences are MDHEN and SYDVKM. The CDR3 totals 15 residues.

CDR3 in amino acids: CAISESWRVSSYEQYF. CDR3 in DNA: TGTGCCATCAGTGAGTCATGGCGGGTGAGTTCCTACGAGCAGTACTTC. This sequence joins TRBV10-3 and TRBJ2-7; the D gene is possibly TRBD2 (5 bases). CDR3 length equals 16 residues. Trimming took 0 bases from V and 1 from J, leaving 13 bases between them. CDR1 ENHRY and CDR2 SYGVKD come from the germline V gene.

The chain links TRBV2 to TRBJ1-5; 11 bases match TRBD1. Per germline, CDR1 SNHLY and CDR2 FYNNEI. Germline trimming cut 3 bases from V and 7 bases from J; bases unmatched to any gene: 2. This CDR3 comprises 14 residues. CDR3 coding DNA: TGTGCCAGCAGTGATGGACAGGGGGCACAGCCCCAGCATTTT. Translation: CASSDGQGAQPQHF.

This clone was found once. The CDR3 sequence is CASSTGPNNSPLHF. CDR3 in DNA: TGTGCCAGCAGTACGGGTCCTAATAATTCACCCCTCCACTTT. The chain recombines TRBV28 with TRBJ1-6, with D unclear. V lost 5 bases and J 5 bases, leaving 10 bases between the germline ends. The CDR3 has 14 amino acids. Germline CDR1 is MDHEN and CDR2 is SYDVKM.